This T cell receptor (beta chain) came from a study of Graves' ophthalmopathy and Graves' hyperthyroidism. RNA transcripts were the template, and TCR beta CDR3 regions were amplified from them. Amplification began with first-round RT-PCR using HTBI primers, then second-round multiplex PCR was performed. One entry per CDR3 protein, called by TCRdb with MiXCR from the multiplex PCR reads. The table has almost 750,000 distinct CDR3 sequences, approximately 40% seen once. It was on clinical symptoms, serum thyroxine, TRAb, thyroid ultrasound and orbital computed tomography that diagnosis relied. This clonotype was counted between two and nine times. Germline V gene data show CDR1 as LNHDA and CDR2 as SQIVND (reference sequence). CDR3 size: 16 residues. V shed 5 bases and J shed 1 base, with 14 bases lying between them.

The sequence was collected from an adult man with Graves' ophthalmopathy. The chain links TRBV19 to TRBJ1-4; D is unresolved. Input material: peripheral blood. CDR3 protein: CASSSGMTQTNEKLFF. The CDR3 nucleotides are TGTGCCAGTAGTTCCGGCATGACACAAACTAATGAAAAACTGTTTTTT.